The sequence of this T cell receptor beta chain was determined in a study of Ad26.COV2.S vaccination and SARS-CoV-2 variants. Study-wide context: Each vaccinee took Ad26.COV2.S intramuscularly, once or twice 56 days apart.

This CDR3 is 17 amino acids long. The V gene's germline CDR1 is LGHNA and CDR2 YNFKEQ. Trimming took 4 bases from V and 1 from J; bases not matched to a gene: 10. About this clone itself: The antigen remains unidentified.

Clones were sequenced by immunoSEQ multiplex PCR, and TCRdb holds only the in-frame ones, with some missing. The data show a few hundred thousand clones, over 75% seen once. Treatment here: roughly 19 received Ad26.COV2.S at low or high dose, single or two shots; a few received placebo; per-sample allocation not given. It was on day 63 after the first vaccine or placebo injection that samples were taken. Study-wide findings and caveats: Vaccine recipients surpassed placebo recipients in spike-specific TCR breadth. Responses of T cells in total may have been underestimated by the TCR breadth and depth analyses. In vaccinated individuals, spike-specific CD8+ and CD4+ T cell responses reportedly displayed substantial breadth.

The J gene is TRBJ2-1, the V gene TRBV4-2; 7 bases map to TRBD2. The source was peripheral blood, collected in a trial of Ad26.COV2.S vaccine versus placebo. The receptor comes from a person aged 18-60 years who received the Ad26.COV2.S COVID-19 vaccine or a placebo. Here the CDR3 DNA reads TGTGCCAGCAGCCCACACTTGAGCGGGGAGTCCTACAATGAGCAGTTCTTC. This sequence encodes CASSPHLSGESYNEQFF.